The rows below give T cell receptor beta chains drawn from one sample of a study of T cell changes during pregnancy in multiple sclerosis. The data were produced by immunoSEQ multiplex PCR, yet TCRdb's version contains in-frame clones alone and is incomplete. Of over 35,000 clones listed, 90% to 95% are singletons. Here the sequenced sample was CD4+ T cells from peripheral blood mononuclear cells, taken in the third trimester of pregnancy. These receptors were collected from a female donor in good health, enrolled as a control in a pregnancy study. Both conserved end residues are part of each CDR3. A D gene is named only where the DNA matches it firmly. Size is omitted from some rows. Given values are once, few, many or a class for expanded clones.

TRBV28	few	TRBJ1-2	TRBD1	TGTGCCAGCTACTCCGGACAGGTATATGTTGGCTACACCTTC	CASYSGQVYVGYTF
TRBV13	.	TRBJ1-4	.	TGTGCCAGCAGCTTAGGCCGGGGGGGCGAAAAACTGTTTTTT	CASSLGRGGEKLFF
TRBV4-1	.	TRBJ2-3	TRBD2	TGCGCCAGCAGCCAAGTGCCTAGCGGGGGATCTAGCACAGATACGCAGTATTTT	CASSQVPSGGSSTDTQYF
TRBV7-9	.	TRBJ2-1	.	TGTGCCAGCAGCTTGAACACCAACAATGAGCAGTTCTTC	CASSLNTNNEQFF
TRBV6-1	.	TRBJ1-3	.	TGTGCCAGCAGTGAAAGGGGTAGGACCATATATTTT	CASSERGRTIYF
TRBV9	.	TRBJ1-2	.	TGTGCCAGCAGCGACGGGTCGGGGAAGAAGGGCTACACCTTC	CASSDGSGKKGYTF
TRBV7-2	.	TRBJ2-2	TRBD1	TGTGCCAGCAGCCCGCGACAGGGTGGGGATACCGGGGAGCTGTTTTTT	CASSPRQGGDTGELFF
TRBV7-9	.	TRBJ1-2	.	TGTGCCAGCAGCTTAGGGTCAGGGGACGGCTACACCTTC	CASSLGSGDGYTF
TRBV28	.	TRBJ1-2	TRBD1	TGTGCCAGCAGTTTAGTGGACAGGGAGAACTATGGCTACACCTTC	CASSLVDRENYGYTF
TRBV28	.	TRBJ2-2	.	TGTGCCAGCACCCACAACCCGGCAGGGTCGACCGGGGAGCTGTTTTTT	CASTHNPAGSTGELFF
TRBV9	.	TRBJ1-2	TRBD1	TGTGCCAGCAGCGCCCGGACAGGGTTTTCTTTGCTGAACTATGGCTACACCTTC	CASSARTGFSLLNYGYTF
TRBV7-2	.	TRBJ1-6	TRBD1	TGTGCCAGCAGGAACTCCGTATCTAGGGGGCTGGGTTCACCCCTCCACTTT	CASRNSVSRGLGSPLHF
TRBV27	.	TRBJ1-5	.	TGTGCCAGCAGTTTAGCGGGCGTCAATCAGCCCCAGCATTTT	CASSLAGVNQPQHF
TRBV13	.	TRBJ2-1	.	TGTGCCAGCCGTCCGGCCGGGAGTCCCTACAATGAGCAGTTCTTC	CASRPAGSPYNEQFF
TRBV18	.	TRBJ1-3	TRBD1	TGTGCCAGCTCTTTTTGGACAGGGCGTTCTGGAAACACCATATATTTT	CASSFWTGRSGNTIYF
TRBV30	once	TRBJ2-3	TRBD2	TGTGCCTGGAGTAGGGCGGGAGGATGGACAGATACGCAGTATTTT	CAWSRAGGWTDTQYF
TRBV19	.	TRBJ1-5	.	TGTGCCAGTAGTATCGGGGTTTACGGCAATCAGCCCCAGCATTTT	CASSIGVYGNQPQHF
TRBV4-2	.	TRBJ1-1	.	TGTGCCAGCAGCCAAGAGGCCCTGCAGAACACTGAAGCTTTCTTT	CASSQEALQNTEAFF
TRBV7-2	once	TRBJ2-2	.	TGTGCCAGCAGCTTACGCGGAGGGGGGGCCGGGGAGCTGTTTTTT	CASSLRGGGAGELFF
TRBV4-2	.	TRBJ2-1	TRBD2	TGTGCCAGCAGCCAAGGCCCGGGACTAGCGGGACTCAATGAGCAGTTCTTC	CASSQGPGLAGLNEQFF
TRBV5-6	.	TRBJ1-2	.	TGTGCCAGCAGCTTGGTTGGGACTTCAGTCTATGGCTACACCTTC	CASSLVGTSVYGYTF
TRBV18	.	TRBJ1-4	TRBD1	TGTGCCAGCCGCGCGGACAGGCAGGAAAAACTGTTTTTT	CASRADRQEKLFF
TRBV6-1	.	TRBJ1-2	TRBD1	TGTGCCAGCAGTGGGACAGGCTATGGCTACACCTTC	CASSGTGYGYTF
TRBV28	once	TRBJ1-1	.	TGTGCCAGCAGTTTTAGCTGGGGCATGAACACTGAAGCTTTCTTT	CASSFSWGMNTEAFF
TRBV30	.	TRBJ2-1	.	TGTGCCTGGAGTGAATGGGCTCTAGGAGGGCTACGACGTGTTGAGCAGTTCTTC	CAWSEWALGGLRRVEQFF
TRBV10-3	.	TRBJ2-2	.	TGTGCCATCAGTGAGGGGCAGACATTCCGGGAGCTGTTTTTT	CAISEGQTFRELFF
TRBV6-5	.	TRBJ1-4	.	TGTGCCAGCAGTTACCTCGTCGGGGGTGGGAAACTGTTTTTT	CASSYLVGGGKLFF
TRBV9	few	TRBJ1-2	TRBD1	TGTGCCAGCAGCCCGTACGACAGGGACTATGGCTACACCTTC	CASSPYDRDYGYTF
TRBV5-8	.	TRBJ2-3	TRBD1	TGTGCCAGCGACCGGGACAGGGAGAGTGATACGCAGTATTTT	CASDRDRESDTQYF
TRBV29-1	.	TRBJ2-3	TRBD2	TGCAGCGCAGGAGGACTAGCGGGAGCAGGGGATACGCAGTATTTT	CSAGGLAGAGDTQYF
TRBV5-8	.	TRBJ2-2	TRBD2	TGTGCCAGCAGCATAACAGCGGGAGCACTCGCCGGGGAGCTGTTTTTT	CASSITAGALAGELFF